The present T cell receptor (beta chain) was sequenced within a study of T cells in Graves' hyperthyroidism and ophthalmopathy. Comments on this clonotype: Its antigen is currently unknown.

TCR beta CDR3 sequences were amplified from RNA transcripts. The TCR CDR3 first-round RT-PCR relied on the HTBI primer set. TCRdb analysed the multiplex PCR reads with MiXCR anew, one entry per CDR3 protein. The sample records 200,000 to 250,000 distinct CDR3 sequences, less than 20% being singletons. Across 18 months, stable Graves' hyperthyroidism was marked by no progression to ophthalmopathy. Diagnosis relied on clinical symptoms, serum thyroxine and TRAb, thyroid ultrasound and orbital computed tomography. The germline V gene has CDR1 SEHNR and CDR2 FQNEAQ (reference sequence). The CDR3 contains 16 residues. The V end lost 5 bases, the J end lost 0 bases, and 15 bases lay between the germline ends. Whole-study results and caveats: Blood also carried most thyroid clonotypes expanded above 0.001. Stable hyperthyroidism was separated from ophthalmopathy by a model based on 13 V-J features.

Specimen: blood. The genes are TRBV7-9 and TRBJ2-3, with D maybe TRBD2 (5 bases). The TCR originated in a woman between 50 and 59 years old with Graves' hyperthyroidism. The DNA of the CDR3 is TGTGCCAGCAGCCGACTCGGAGGATTGAGCACAGATACGCAGTATTTT. Protein sequence: CASSRLGGLSTDTQYF. The full variable domain, in which reference TRBV7-9 and TRBJ2-3 provide the parts outside the CDR3, is DTGVSQNPRHKITKRGQNVTFRCDPISEHNRLYWYRQTLGQGPEFLTYFQNEAQLEKSRLLSDRFSAERPKGSFSTLEIQRTEQGDSAMYLCASSRLGGLSTDTQYFGPGTRLTVL.